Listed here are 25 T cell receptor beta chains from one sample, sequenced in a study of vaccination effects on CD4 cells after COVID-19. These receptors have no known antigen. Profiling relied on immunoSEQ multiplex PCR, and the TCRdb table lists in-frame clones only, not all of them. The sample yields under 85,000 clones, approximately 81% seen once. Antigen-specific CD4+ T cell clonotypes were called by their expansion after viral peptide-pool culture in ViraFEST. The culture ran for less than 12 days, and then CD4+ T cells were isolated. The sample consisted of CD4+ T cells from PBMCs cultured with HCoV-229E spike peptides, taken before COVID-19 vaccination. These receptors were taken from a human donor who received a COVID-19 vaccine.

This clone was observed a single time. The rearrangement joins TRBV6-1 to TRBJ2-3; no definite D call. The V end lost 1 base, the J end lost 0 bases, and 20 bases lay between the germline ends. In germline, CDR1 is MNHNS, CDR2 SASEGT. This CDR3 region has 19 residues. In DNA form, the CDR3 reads TGTGCCAGCAGTGAAGGCGTCTACGTAGCCAAATCTAGCACAGATACGCAGTATTTT. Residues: CASSEGVYVAKSSTDTQYF.

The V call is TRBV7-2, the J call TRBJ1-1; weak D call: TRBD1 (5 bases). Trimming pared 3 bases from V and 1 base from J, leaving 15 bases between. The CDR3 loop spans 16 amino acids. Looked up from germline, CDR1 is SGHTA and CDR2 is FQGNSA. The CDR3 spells CASSFSPRVGNTEAFF. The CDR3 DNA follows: TGTGCCAGCAGCTTCTCGCCCAGGGTGGGGAACACTGAAGCTTTCTTT.

The CDR3 region has the DNA TGTGCCAGCAGTGATTGGGACAGTACCAATCAGCCCCAGCATTTT. As protein: CASSDWDSTNQPQHF. The genes are TRBV2 and TRBJ1-5; 7 bases map to TRBD1. J gave up 3 bases and V 3 bases, and 5 bases lay outside the gene matches. The CDR3 spans 15 residues. Looked up from germline, CDR1 is SNHLY and CDR2 is FYNNEI.

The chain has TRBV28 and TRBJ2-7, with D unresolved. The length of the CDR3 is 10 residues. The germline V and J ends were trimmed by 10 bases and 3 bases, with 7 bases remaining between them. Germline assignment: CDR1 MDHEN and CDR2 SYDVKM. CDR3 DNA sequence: TGTGCCAACTTGGACTACGAGCAGTACGTC. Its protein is CANLDYEQYV.

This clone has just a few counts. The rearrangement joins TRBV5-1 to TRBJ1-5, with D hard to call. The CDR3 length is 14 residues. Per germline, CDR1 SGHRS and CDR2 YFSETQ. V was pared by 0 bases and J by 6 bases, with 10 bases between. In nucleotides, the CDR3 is TGCGCCAGCAGCTTGGATCTGGGCTCTCAGCCCCAGCATTTT. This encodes CASSLDLGSQPQHF. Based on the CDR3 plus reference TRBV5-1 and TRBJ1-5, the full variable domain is KAGVTQTPRYLIKTRGQQVTLSCSPISGHRSVSWYQQTPGQGLQFLFEYFSETQRNKGNFPGRFSGRQFSNSRSEMNVSTLELGDSALYLCASSLDLGSQPQHFGDGTRLSIL.

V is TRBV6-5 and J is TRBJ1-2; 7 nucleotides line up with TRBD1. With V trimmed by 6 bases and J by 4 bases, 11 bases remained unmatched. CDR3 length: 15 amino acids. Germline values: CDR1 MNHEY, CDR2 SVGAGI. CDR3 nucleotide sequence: TGTGCCAGCAGCACGGACAGGCGCTCCGGCTATGGCTACACCTTC. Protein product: CASSTDRRSGYGYTF.

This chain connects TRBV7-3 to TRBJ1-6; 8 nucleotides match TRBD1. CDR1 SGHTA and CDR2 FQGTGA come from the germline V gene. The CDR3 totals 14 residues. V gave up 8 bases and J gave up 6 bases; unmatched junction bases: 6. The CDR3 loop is CASASGGFNSPLHF. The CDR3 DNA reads TGTGCCAGCGCCTCAGGGGGCTTTAATTCACCCCTCCACTTT.

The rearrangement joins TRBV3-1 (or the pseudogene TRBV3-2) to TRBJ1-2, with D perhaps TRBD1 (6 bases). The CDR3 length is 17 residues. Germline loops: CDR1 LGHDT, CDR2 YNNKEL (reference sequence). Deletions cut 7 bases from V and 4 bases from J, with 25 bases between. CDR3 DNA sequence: TGTGCCAGCACTCCCTCGGAATTTCGGATAGGGGGCTATGGCTACACCTTC. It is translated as CASTPSEFRIGGYGYTF.

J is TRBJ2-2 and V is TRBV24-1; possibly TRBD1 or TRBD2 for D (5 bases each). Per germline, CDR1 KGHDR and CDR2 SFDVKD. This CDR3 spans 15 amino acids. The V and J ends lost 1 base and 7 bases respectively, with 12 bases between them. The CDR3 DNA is TGTGCCACCAGTGATTTCTGGGGGAACGGCGGGGAGCTGTTTTTT. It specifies CATSDFWGNGGELFF.

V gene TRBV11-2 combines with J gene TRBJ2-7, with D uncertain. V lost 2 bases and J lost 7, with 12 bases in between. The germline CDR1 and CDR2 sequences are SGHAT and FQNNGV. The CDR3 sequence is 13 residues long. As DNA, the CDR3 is TGTGCCAGCAGCTTATATCCCTCCCATGAGCAGTACGTC. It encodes CASSLYPSHEQYV.

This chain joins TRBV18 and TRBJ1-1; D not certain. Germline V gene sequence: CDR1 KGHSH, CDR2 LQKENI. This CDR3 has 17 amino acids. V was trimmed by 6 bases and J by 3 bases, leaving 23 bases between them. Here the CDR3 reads CASSPYQRRGTDTEAFF. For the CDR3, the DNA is TGTGCCAGCTCGCCCTACCAACGACGAGGCACGGACACTGAAGCTTTCTTT. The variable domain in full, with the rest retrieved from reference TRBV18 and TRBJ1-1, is NAGVMQNPRHLVRRRGQEARLRCSPMKGHSHVYWYRQLPEEGLKFMVYLQKENIIDESGMPKERFSAEFPKEGPSILRIQQVVRGDSAAYFCASSPYQRRGTDTEAFFGQGTRLTVV.

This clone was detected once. This chain's CDR3 is CASRWTPNTEAFF. CDR3 bases: TGTGCCAGCAGATGGACCCCGAACACTGAAGCTTTCTTT. The chain employs TRBV6-5 and TRBJ1-1; D gene ambiguous. Trimming cost V 6 bases and J 1 base, with 9 bases left between them. CDR1 is MNHEY, CDR2 SVGAGI, per germline. CDR3 length equals 13 residues.

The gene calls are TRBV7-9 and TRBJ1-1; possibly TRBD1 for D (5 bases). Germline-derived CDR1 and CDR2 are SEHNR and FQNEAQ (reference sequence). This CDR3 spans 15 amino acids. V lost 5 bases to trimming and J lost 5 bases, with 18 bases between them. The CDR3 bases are TGTGCCAGCAGCCCAGCCCAGGGTTGGGGTACTGAAGCTTTCTTT. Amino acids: CASSPAQGWGTEAFF.

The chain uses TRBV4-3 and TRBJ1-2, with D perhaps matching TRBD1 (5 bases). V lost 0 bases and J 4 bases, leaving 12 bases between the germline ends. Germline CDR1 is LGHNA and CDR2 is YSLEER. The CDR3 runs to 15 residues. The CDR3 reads CASSQEIQGSYGYTF. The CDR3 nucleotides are TGCGCCAGCAGCCAAGAAATTCAGGGTAGCTATGGCTACACCTTC.

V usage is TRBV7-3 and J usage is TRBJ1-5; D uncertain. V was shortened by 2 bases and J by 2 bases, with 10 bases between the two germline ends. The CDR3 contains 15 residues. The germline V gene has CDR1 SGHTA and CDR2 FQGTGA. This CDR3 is CASSLERLRNQPQHF. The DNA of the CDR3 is TGTGCCAGCAGCTTAGAGAGATTACGCAATCAGCCCCAGCATTTT. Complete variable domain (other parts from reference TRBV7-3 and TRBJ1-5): GAGVSQTPSNKVTEKGKYVELRCDPISGHTALYWYRQSLGQGPEFLIYFQGTGAADDSGLPNDRFFAVRPEGSVSTLKIQRTERGDSAVYLCASSLERLRNQPQHFGDGTRLSIL.

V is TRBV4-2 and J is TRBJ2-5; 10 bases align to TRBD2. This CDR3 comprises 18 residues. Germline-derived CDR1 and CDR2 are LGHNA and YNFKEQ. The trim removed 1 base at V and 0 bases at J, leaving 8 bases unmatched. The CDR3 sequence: CASSQGLAGASYQETQYF. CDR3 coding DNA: TGTGCCAGCAGCCAAGGGCTAGCGGGGGCCTCGTACCAAGAGACCCAGTACTTC.

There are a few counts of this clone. Here the CDR3 DNA reads TGTGCCACCATCACTCTACAGGGGGGTATCCCCGGGGAGCTGTTTTTT. Translated: CATITLQGGIPGELFF. This chain links TRBV21-1 with TRBJ2-2; the D segment call TRBD1 is taken from the table without a DNA check. TRBV21-1 is a known pseudogene. The CDR3 is 16 amino acids.

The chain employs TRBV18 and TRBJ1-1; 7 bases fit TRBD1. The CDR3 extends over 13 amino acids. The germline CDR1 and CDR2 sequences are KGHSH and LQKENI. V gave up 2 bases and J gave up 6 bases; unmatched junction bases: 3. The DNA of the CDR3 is TGTGCCAGCTCACCATTAGGGGGCGCTGAAGCTTTCTTT. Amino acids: CASSPLGGAEAFF.

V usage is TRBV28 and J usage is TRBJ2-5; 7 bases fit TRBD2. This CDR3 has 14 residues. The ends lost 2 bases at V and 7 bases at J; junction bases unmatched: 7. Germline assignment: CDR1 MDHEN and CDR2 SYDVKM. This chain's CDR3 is CASSLMGGWGTQYF. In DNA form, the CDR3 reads TGTGCCAGCAGTTTAATGGGGGGGTGGGGGACCCAGTACTTC. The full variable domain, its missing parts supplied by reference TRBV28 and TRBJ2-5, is DVKVTQSSRYLVKRTGEKVFLECVQDMDHENMFWYRQDPGLGLRLIYFSYDVKMKEKGDIPEGYSVSREKKERFSLILESASTNQTSMYLCASSLMGGWGTQYFGPGTRLLVL.

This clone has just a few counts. CDR3 sequence (DNA): TGTGCCAGCAGTCGGACCCCCCGGGAGACCCAGTACTTC. Amino acid sequence: CASSRTPRETQYF. The chain is built from TRBV6-5 and TRBJ2-5; D not certain. From germline, CDR1 is MNHEY and CDR2 SVGAGI. The CDR3 has 13 amino acids. V was cut by 5 bases and J by 5 bases, with 12 bases left in between.

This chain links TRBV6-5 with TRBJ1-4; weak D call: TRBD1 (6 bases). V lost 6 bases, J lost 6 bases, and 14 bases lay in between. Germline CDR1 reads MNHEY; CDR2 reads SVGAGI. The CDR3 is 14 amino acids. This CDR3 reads CASSLQEGDEKLFF. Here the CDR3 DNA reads TGTGCCAGCAGCCTACAGGAGGGGGATGAAAAACTGTTTTTT.

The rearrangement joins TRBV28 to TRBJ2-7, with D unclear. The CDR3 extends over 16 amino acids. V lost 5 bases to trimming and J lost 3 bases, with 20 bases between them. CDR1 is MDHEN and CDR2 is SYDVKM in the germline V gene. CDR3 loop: CASSPPQMGSFYEQYV. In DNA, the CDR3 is TGTGCCAGCAGTCCCCCTCAAATGGGTAGTTTCTACGAGCAGTACGTC.

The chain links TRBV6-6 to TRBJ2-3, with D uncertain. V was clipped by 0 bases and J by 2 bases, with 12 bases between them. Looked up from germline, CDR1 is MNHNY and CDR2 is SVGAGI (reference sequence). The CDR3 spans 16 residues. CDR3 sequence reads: CASSYSLYRNTDTQYF. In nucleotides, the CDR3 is TGTGCCAGCAGTTACTCTTTGTACAGAAACACAGATACGCAGTATTTT.

The CDR3 DNA follows: TGTGCCAGCAGCTATACAGGGGTCCACGAGCAGTACGTC. Its protein is CASSYTGVHEQYV. V and J are TRBV7-2 and TRBJ2-7, with 7 bases aligning to TRBD1. The CDR3 is 13 residues long. Germline V gives CDR1 SGHTA, CDR2 FQGNSA. V lost 4 bases to trimming and J lost 5 bases; unmatched junction nucleotides: 5.

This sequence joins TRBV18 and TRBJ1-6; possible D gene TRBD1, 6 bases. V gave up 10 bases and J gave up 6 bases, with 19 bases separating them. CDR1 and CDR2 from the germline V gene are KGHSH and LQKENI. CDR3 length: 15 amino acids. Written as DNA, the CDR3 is TGTGCCACCGCCCCCCGGGACACTGGTAATTCACCCCTCCACTTT. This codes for CATAPRDTGNSPLHF.